These 7 T cell receptor beta chains share one sample of origin, sequenced in a study of HIV-infected patients and healthy controls. Around 530 ng RNA was reverse transcribed with alpha and beta constant-region primers. Using multiplexing indices, alpha and beta chain libraries were generated apart by chain-specific third strand synthesis. TCRdb processed the 5' RACE reads anew with MiXCR; each CDR3 protein has one entry. This table has roughly 20,000 distinct CDR3 sequences, roughly 9.1% appearing once. The repertoire came from unfractionated whole blood and reflected all unsorted peripheral T cells. The sequencing input was blood. These receptors all stem from an adult in good health.

This chain links TRBV20-1 with TRBJ2-7; a weak D match, TRBD1 (5 bases). Germline V gene lookup returns CDR1 DFQATT and CDR2 SNEGSKA (reference sequence). CDR3 length: 14 amino acids. Trimming pared 6 bases from V and 4 bases from J, leaving 19 bases between. CDR3 amino acids: CSAGPRDTLYEQYF. CDR3 in DNA: TGCAGTGCCGGGCCCAGGGATACGTTGTACGAGCAGTACTTC.

As regards this clonotype: A much larger clone lies a single base off, so this may be a read error. The chain combines TRBV19 with TRBJ2-5; D is unclear. V shed 10 bases and J shed 3 bases, with 15 bases lying between them. Germline lookup yields CDR1 LNHDA and CDR2 SQIVND (reference sequence). The CDR3 has 13 amino acids. CDR3 residues: CATREWAKETQYF. The CDR3 DNA is TGTGCCACTAGAGAGTGGGCCAAAGAGACCCAGTACTTC.

Within the sample, this clonotype is medium-sized (0.01 to 0.1%). The genes are TRBV7-8 and TRBJ1-2; TRBD1 might be the D (5 bases). Trimming took 2 bases from V and 0 from J, leaving 13 bases between them. The CDR3 has 16 amino acids. Per germline, CDR1 SGHVS and CDR2 FQNEAQ. For the CDR3, the DNA is TGTGCCAGCAGCTTAAACGGGGGGGTAGCTAACTATGGCTACACCTTC. It codes for CASSLNGGVANYGYTF.

This chain links TRBV20-1 with TRBJ2-3, with TRBD2 identical over 10 bases. J gave up 3 bases and V 5 bases, and 8 bases lay outside the gene matches. The CDR3 runs to 15 residues. Germline V gene data show CDR1 as DFQATT and CDR2 as SNEGSKA (reference sequence). CDR3 protein: CSAWTSGGGTDTQYF. The CDR3 bases are TGCAGTGCTTGGACTAGCGGAGGGGGTACAGATACGCAGTATTTT.

This clonotype rates as medium-sized. The rearrangement joins TRBV20-1 to TRBJ2-3; a possible D gene is TRBD2 (6 bases). Germline V gene lookup returns CDR1 DFQATT and CDR2 SNEGSKA (reference sequence). V was shortened by 3 bases and J by 1 base, with 17 bases between the two germline ends. The CDR3 sequence is 16 residues long. CDR3 nucleotides: TGCAGTGCTAGTGTCACCGGGGGAGGTGGCACAGATACGCAGTATTTT. Protein: CSASVTGGGGTDTQYF.

V is TRBV9 and J is TRBJ1-1; D ambiguous. V gave up 2 bases and J gave up 4 bases, with 12 bases separating them. The length of the CDR3 is 14 residues. Germline V CDR1 and CDR2: SGDLS, YYNGEE. The CDR3 DNA is TGTGCCAGCAGCGTTTCGGGCCTCGCCACTGAAGCTTTCTTT. Protein product: CASSVSGLATEAFF.

This clonotype is deemed medium-sized. The chain carries TRBV29-1 and TRBJ2-1, with 12 bases lining up with TRBD1. CDR3 length: 12 amino acids. V was pared by 7 bases and J by 9 bases, with 4 bases of the junction left unmatched. Per germline, CDR1 SQVTM and CDR2 ANQGSEA. The CDR3 DNA reads TGCAGCGCCGGGACAGGGGGCGTTGAGCAGTTCTTC. Amino acid sequence: CSAGTGGVEQFF.